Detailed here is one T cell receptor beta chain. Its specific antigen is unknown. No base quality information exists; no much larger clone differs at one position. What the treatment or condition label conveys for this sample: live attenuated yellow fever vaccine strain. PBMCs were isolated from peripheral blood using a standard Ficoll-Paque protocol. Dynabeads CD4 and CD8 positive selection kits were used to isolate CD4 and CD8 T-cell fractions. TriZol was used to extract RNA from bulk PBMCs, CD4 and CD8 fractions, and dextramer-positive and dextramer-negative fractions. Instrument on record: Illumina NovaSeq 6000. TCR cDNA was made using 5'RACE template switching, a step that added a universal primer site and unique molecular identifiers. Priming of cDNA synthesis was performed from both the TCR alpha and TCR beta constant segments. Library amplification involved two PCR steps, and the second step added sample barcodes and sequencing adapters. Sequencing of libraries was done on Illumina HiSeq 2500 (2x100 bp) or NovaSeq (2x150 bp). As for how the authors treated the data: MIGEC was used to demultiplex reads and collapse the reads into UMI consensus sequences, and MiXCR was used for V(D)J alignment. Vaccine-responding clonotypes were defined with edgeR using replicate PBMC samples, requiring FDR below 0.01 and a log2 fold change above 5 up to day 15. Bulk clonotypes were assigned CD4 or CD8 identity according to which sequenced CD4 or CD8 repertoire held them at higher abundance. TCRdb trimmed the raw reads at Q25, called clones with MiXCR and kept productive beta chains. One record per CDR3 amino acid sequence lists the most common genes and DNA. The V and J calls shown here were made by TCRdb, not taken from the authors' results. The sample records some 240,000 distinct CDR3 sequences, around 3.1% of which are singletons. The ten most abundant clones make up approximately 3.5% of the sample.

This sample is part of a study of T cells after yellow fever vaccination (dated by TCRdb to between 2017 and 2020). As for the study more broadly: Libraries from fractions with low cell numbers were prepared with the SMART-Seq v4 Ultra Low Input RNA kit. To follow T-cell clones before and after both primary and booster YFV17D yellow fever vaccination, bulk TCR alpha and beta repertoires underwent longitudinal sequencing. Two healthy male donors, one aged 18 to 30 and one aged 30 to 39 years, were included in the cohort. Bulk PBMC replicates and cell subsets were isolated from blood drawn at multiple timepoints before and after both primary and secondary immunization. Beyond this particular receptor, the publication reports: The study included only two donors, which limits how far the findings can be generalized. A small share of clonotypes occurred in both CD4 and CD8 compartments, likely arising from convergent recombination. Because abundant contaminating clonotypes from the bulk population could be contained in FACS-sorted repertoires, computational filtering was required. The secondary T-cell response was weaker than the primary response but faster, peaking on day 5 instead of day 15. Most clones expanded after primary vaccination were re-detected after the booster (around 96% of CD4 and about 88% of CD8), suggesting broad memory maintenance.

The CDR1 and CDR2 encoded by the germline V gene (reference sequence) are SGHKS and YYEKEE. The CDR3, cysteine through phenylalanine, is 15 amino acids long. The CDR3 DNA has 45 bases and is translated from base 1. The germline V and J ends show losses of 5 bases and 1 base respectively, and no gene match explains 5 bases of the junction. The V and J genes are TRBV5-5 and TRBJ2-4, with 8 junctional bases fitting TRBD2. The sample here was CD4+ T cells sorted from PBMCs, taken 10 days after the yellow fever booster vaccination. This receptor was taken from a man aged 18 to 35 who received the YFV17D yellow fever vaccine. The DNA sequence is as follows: TGTGCCAGCAGACAGGGCGGGGGGGCCAAAAACATTCAGTACTTC. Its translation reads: CASRQGGGAKNIQYF.